These 23 T cell receptor beta chains originate from one sample sequenced in a study of regulatory T cells in long-lasting Graves disease. Arm-PCR of CDR3 regions with iRepertoire HTBI primers generated TCR beta libraries. Each CDR3 protein gets one entry after TCRdb re-called the multiplex PCR reads with MiXCR. The sample consists of roughly 420,000 distinct CDR3 sequences, around 15% of them appearing once. The time point denotes: newly diagnosed GD, antithyroid drugs for less than 3 months. RNA isolated from PBMCs was used to make the TCR library. This sample was shared with a second study, whose subject was T cells in Graves' hyperthyroidism and ophthalmopathy.

The sample in question was peripheral blood mononuclear cells (PBMCs), obtained at new diagnosis, from a patient treated with antithyroid drugs. These receptors came from a woman in her 50s with Graves disease.

Of note for this clonotype: A much larger clone differs by one base, so this may be a read error. The rearrangement joins TRBV20-1 to TRBJ2-1; 11 nucleotides agree with TRBD2. Germline trimming cut 5 bases from V and 8 bases from J; bases unmatched to any gene: 5. CDR1 is DFQATT and CDR2 is SNEGSKA in the germline V gene (reference sequence). The CDR3 covers 13 residues. As DNA, the CDR3 is TGCAGTGCTTGGACTAGCGGGTACGATGAGCAGTTCTTC. This translates into CSAWTSGYDEQFF.

This clonotype has a count of ten or more. The chain combines TRBV5-1 with TRBJ2-1; D is uncertain. This CDR3 comprises 12 residues. Germline CDR1 is SGHRS and CDR2 is YFSETQ. Between the trimmed V and J ends, which lost 4 bases and 8 bases, there was a span of 10 bases. Written as DNA, the CDR3 is TGCGCCAGCAGCCCCGACCGATATGAGCAGTTCTTC. Protein: CASSPDRYEQFF.

This clonotype was recorded at least ten times. The chain is built from TRBV2 and TRBJ2-4; D tentatively fits TRBD1 or TRBD2 (5 bases each). The CDR3 has 18 amino acids. Between the trimmed V and J ends, which lost 0 bases and 0 bases, there was a span of 15 bases. CDR1 and CDR2 from the germline V gene are SNHLY and FYNNEI. The CDR3 region is CASSEALMGVLAKNIQYF. The CDR3 nucleotides are TGTGCCAGCAGTGAAGCGCTTATGGGGGTCTTAGCCAAAAACATTCAGTACTTC.

As to this clonotype: A much larger clone lies one base from this, so it may be a read error. The V and J genes are TRBV5-6 and TRBJ2-1, with D unresolved. Germline loops: CDR1 SGHDT, CDR2 YYEEEE. The CDR3 extends over 14 amino acids. The CDR3 nucleotides are TGTGCCAGCAGCTTGAAAACCCCCTACAATGAGCAGTTATTC. Translation: CASSLKTPYNEQLF.

This clonotype was seen a few times. This chain joins TRBV9 and TRBJ1-5; D possibly corresponds to TRBD1 (5 bases). CDR1 is SGDLS and CDR2 is YYNGEE in the germline V gene. Trimming removed 3 bases from V and 2 bases from J, with 15 bases in between. The CDR3 totals 16 residues. The CDR3 DNA sequence: TGTGCCAGCAGCGCGACGGCGGAAGGGGGCAATCAGCCCCAGCATTTT. This translates into CASSATAEGGNQPQHF.

In this sample, this clonotype turned up a few times. This chain connects TRBV6-1 to TRBJ2-1; maybe TRBD2 (5 bases). V was pared by 6 bases and J by 4 bases, with 16 bases between. Looked up from germline, CDR1 is MNHNS and CDR2 is SASEGT. CDR3 length: 15 residues. The chain's CDR3 is CASRSLARGYNEQFF. The DNA for the CDR3 is TGTGCCAGCAGGAGTCTGGCGAGAGGGTACAATGAGCAGTTCTTC.

This clonotype was picked up many times. The chain combines TRBV18 with TRBJ1-1, with D unresolved. The CDR3 sequence is 15 residues long. Trimming pared 2 bases from V and 0 bases from J, leaving 10 bases between. Per the germline V gene, CDR1 is KGHSH and CDR2 is LQKENI. The CDR3 is CASSPTLDVNTEAFF. In DNA form, the CDR3 reads TGTGCCAGCTCACCAACCTTGGACGTGAACACTGAAGCTTTCTTT.

The sample holds many counts of this clonotype. The chain couples TRBV28 to TRBJ1-5, with no clear D. The germline gives CDR1 MDHEN, CDR2 SYDVKM. The CDR3 is 14 residues long. The ends were cut back, 6 bases at V and 5 bases at J, with 14 bases in the middle. The CDR3 DNA follows: TGTGCCAGCAGCCACCCTCGTTTGGATCAGCCCCAGCATTTT. This encodes CASSHPRLDQPQHF. The full variable domain, completed using reference TRBV28 and TRBJ1-5, is DVKVTQSSRYLVKRTGEKVFLECVQDMDHENMFWYRQDPGLGLRLIYFSYDVKMKEKGDIPEGYSVSREKKERFSLILESASTNQTSMYLCASSHPRLDQPQHFGDGTRLSIL.

Concerning this clonotype: This may stem from a read error, because a much larger clone lies one nucleotide away. V gene TRBV11-2 combines with J gene TRBJ1-1, with D unclear. The CDR3 runs to 13 residues. Between the trimmed V and J ends, which lost 8 bases and 3 bases, there was a span of 13 bases. CDR1 is SGHAT, CDR2 FQNNGV, per germline. The CDR3 DNA reads TGTGCCAGCGGCCAGCGGTGGGACACTGAAGCTTTCTTT. It specifies CASGQRWDTEAFF.

This clonotype was seen at least ten times. V usage is TRBV28 and J usage is TRBJ1-5, with D tentatively TRBD1 (5 bases). The CDR3 extends over 16 amino acids. CDR1 is MDHEN, CDR2 SYDVKM, per germline. The V and J ends lost 6 bases and 1 base respectively, with 16 bases between them. The CDR3 loop reads CASSPVVRDSNQPQHF. CDR3 DNA sequence: TGTGCCAGCAGCCCCGTTGTGAGGGACAGCAATCAGCCCCAGCATTTT.

In this sample, this clonotype turned up a few times. This chain links TRBV29-1 with TRBJ1-1; TRBD1 might be the D (6 bases). Trimming removed 4 bases at V and 0 bases at J, with 24 bases between. CDR3 length equals 18 residues. CDR1 and CDR2 (germline): SQVTM, ANQGSEA. Here the CDR3 DNA reads TGCAGCGTTGCAGCCCGTTTTAGGACGACAGGAATGAACACTGAAGCTTTCTTT. It is translated as CSVAARFRTTGMNTEAFF.

This clonotype was counted ten times or more. CDR3 DNA sequence: TGCAGTGCTAGGGGTCCCTCGGGGACAGGGCACTCCTACAATGAGCAGTTCTTC. It translates to CSARGPSGTGHSYNEQFF. The J gene is TRBJ2-1, the V gene TRBV20-1, with 9 bases that match TRBD1. The CDR3 loop spans 18 amino acids. V trimming: 3 bases; J trimming: 0 bases; junction bases outside the gene matches: 12. The germline V gene has CDR1 DFQATT and CDR2 SNEGSKA (reference sequence).

This clonotype turned up a few times. The chain combines TRBV3-1 with TRBJ1-6, with 7 bases fitting TRBD1. The CDR3 consists of 15 residues. Trimming removed 2 bases from V and 8 bases from J; junction bases left unmatched: 6. Germline values: CDR1 LGHDT, CDR2 YNNKEL (reference sequence). CDR3 nucleotides: TGTGCCAGCAGCCAAACCCGGGACAGCGATTCACCCCTCCACTTT. Encoded protein: CASSQTRDSDSPLHF.

This clonotype has at least ten counts. The J gene is TRBJ1-5, the V gene TRBV19; no definite D call. Germline V lookup: CDR1 LNHDA, CDR2 SQIVND (reference sequence). The CDR3 has 13 amino acids. Trimming shortened V by 5 bases and J by 7 bases, and 12 bases separated the two germline ends. The CDR3 nucleotides are TGTGCCAGTAGTCCGGATTTTGGCCAGCCCCAGCATTTT. Residues: CASSPDFGQPQHF.

This clonotype was seen only a few times. The chain couples TRBV19 to TRBJ1-1; 7 bases map to TRBD1. J lost 1 base, V lost 6 bases, and 8 bases had no gene match. Germline V gene data show CDR1 as LNHDA and CDR2 as SQIVND (reference sequence). This CDR3 has 15 amino acids. The CDR3 bases are TGTGCCAGTAGAACGCAGGGACAGCCGAACACTGAAGCTTTCTTT. This gives the protein CASRTQGQPNTEAFF.

This sequence joins TRBV3-1 and TRBJ2-7, with D unclear. Germline V gives CDR1 LGHDT, CDR2 YNNKEL (reference sequence). The V and J ends lost 4 bases and 2 bases respectively, with 15 bases between them. The CDR3 totals 15 residues. The CDR3 DNA reads as TGTGCCAGCAGCCGAGAAGCGCTCCACCCCTACGAGCAGTACTTC. Its translation: CASSREALHPYEQYF.

This clonotype was seen many times. The rearrangement uses TRBV6-1 and TRBJ1-5, with D perhaps matching TRBD1 (5 bases). Germline lookup yields CDR1 MNHNS and CDR2 SASEGT. Trimming shortened V by 6 bases and J by 2 bases, and 17 bases separated the two germline ends. The CDR3 spans 16 residues. CDR3 coding DNA: TGTGCCAGCAGCCTCAACCCAGGGATGGGCAATCAGCCCCAGCATTTT. Translation: CASSLNPGMGNQPQHF.

This clonotype showed up just a few times. V gene TRBV2 combines with J gene TRBJ1-5; perhaps TRBD1 as D (5 bases). V was shortened by 7 bases and J by 7 bases, with 14 bases between the two germline ends. Germline CDR1 is SNHLY and CDR2 is FYNNEI. The CDR3 runs 13 residues. The CDR3 is CASNEWGGQPQHF. DNA for the CDR3: TGTGCCAGCAATGAGTGGGGGGGACAGCCCCAGCATTTT.

This clonotype was counted ten times or more. CDR3 nucleotides: TGTGCCAGCAGTTACGTAATGAACACTGAAGCTTTCTTT. It encodes CASSYVMNTEAFF. The genes are TRBV6-2 or TRBV6-3 and TRBJ1-1; D gene uncertain. Trimming took off 2 bases at V and 0 bases at J, with 4 bases between the two ends. The CDR3 contains 13 residues. Per germline, CDR1 MNHEY and CDR2 SVGEGT.

V usage is TRBV5-1 and J usage is TRBJ2-5; D perhaps matches TRBD1 (6 bases). V was clipped by 0 bases and J by 2 bases, with 14 bases between them. In germline, CDR1 is SGHRS, CDR2 YFSETQ. The CDR3 length is 16 residues. CDR3 sequence reads: CASSLVMHREQETQYF. The CDR3 region has the DNA TGCGCCAGCAGCTTGGTCATGCACAGGGAACAAGAGACCCAGTACTTC.

This clonotype was observed at least ten times. The chain has TRBV12-5 and TRBJ2-1; D could derive from TRBD1 or TRBD2 (5 bases each). Germline CDR1 reads LGHNT; CDR2 reads FRNRAP. The length of the CDR3 is 14 residues. V lost 10 bases, J lost 1 base, and 14 bases lay in between. Written as DNA, the CDR3 is TGTGCTATAACCGGGACGTGGTCCTACAATGAGCAGTTCTTC. Residues: CAITGTWSYNEQFF.

The rearrangement uses TRBV9 and TRBJ1-1; D unclear. Trimming shortened V by 0 bases and J by 0 bases, and 9 bases separated the two germline ends. The CDR3 has 15 amino acids. Germline CDR1 SGDLS, CDR2 YYNGEE. The CDR3 DNA is TGTGCCAGCAGCGTAGTTCAGAGTATGAACACTGAAGCTTTCTTT. Translating it yields CASSVVQSMNTEAFF.

This clonotype was seen at least ten times. This chain uses TRBV7-8 with TRBJ2-2, with TRBD1 matching 9 bases. Trimming cost V 5 bases and J 7 bases; bases outside gene matches: 11. Germline V gene data show CDR1 as SGHVS and CDR2 as FQNEAQ. The CDR3 has 16 residues. The CDR3 DNA sequence: TGTGCCAGCAGCCCACGTGGGACAGGGAGGGGCGGGGAGCTGTTTTTT. It yields the protein CASSPRGTGRGGELFF. Based on the CDR3 plus reference TRBV7-8 and TRBJ2-2, the full variable domain is GAGVSQSPRYKVAKRGQDVALRCDPISGHVSLFWYQQALGQGPEFLTYFQNEAQLDKSGLPSDRFFAERPEGSVSTLKIQRTQQEDSAVYLCASSPRGTGRGGELFFGEGSRLTVL.